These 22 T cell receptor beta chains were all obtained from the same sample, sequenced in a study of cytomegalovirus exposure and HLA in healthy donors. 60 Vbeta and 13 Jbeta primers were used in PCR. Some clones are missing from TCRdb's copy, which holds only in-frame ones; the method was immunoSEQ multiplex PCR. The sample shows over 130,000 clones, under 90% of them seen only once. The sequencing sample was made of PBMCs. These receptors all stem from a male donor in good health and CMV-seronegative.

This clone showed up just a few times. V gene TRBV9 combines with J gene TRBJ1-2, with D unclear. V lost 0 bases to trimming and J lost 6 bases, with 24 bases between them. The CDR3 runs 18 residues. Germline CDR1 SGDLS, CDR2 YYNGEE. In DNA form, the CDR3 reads TGTGCCAGCAGCGTAGGTGATCTGAGGAAGGATAGCATAGATGGCTACACCTTC. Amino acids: CASSVGDLRKDSIDGYTF. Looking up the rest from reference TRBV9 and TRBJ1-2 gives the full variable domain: DSGVTQTPKHLITATGQRVTLRCSPRSGDLSVYWYQQSLDQGLQFLIQYYNGEERAKGNILERFSAQQFPDLHSELNLSSLELGDSALYFCASSVGDLRKDSIDGYTFGSGTRLTVV.

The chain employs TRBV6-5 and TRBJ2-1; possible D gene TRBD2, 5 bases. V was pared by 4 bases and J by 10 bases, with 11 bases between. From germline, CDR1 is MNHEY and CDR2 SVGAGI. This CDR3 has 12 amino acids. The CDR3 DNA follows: TGTGCCAGCAGTTTCCGACGAGGGGAGCAGTTCTTC. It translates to CASSFRRGEQFF.

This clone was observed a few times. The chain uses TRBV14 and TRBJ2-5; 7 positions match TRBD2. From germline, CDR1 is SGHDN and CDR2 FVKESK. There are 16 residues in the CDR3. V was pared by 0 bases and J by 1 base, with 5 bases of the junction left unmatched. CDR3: CASSQDPTGGQETQYF. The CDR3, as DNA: TGTGCCAGCAGCCAAGACCCGACGGGAGGCCAAGAGACCCAGTACTTC.

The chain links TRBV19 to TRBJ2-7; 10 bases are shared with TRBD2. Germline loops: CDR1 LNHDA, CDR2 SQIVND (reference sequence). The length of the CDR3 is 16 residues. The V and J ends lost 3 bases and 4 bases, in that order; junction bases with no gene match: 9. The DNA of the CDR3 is TGTGCCAGTAGTATTTATGCGACTAGCGGGTTATACGAGCAGTACTTC. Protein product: CASSIYATSGLYEQYF.

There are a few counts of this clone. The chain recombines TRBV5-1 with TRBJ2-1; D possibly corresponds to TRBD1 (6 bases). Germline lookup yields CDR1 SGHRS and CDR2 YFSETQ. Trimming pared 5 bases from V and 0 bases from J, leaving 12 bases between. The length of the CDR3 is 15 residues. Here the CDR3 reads CASSRDRSSYNEQFF. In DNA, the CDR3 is TGCGCCAGCAGTCGAGACAGGAGCTCCTACAATGAGCAGTTCTTC.

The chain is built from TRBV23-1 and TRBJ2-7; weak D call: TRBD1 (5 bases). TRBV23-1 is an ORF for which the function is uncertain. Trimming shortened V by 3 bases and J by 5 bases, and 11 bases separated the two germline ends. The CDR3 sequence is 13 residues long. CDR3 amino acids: CASSQAQGNEQYF. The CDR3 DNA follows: TGCGCCAGCAGTCAGGCCCAGGGTAACGAGCAGTACTTC.

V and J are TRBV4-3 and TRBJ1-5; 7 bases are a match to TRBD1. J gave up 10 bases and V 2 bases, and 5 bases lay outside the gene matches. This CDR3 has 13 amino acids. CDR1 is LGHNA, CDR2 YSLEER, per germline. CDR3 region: CASSQLTGDPQHF. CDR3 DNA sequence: TGCGCCAGCAGCCAACTTACAGGGGACCCCCAGCATTTT.

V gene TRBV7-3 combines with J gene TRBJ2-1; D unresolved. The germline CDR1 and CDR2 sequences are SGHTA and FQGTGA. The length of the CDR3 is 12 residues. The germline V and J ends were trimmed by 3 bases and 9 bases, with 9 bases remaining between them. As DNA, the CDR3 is TGTGCCAGCAGCTTTTACCTAGGTGAGCAGTTCTTC. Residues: CASSFYLGEQFF.

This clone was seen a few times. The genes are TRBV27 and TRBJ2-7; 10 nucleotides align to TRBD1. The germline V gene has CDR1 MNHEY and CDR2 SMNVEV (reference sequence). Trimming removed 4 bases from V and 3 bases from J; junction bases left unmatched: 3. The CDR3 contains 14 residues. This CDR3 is CASSWGQGNYEQYF. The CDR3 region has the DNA TGTGCCAGCAGTTGGGGACAGGGGAACTACGAGCAGTACTTC.

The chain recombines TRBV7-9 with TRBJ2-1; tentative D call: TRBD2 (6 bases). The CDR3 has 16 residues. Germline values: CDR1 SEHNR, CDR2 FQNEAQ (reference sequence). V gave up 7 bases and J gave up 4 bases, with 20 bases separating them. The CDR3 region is CASMGTSREPYNEQFF. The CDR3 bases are TGTGCCAGCATGGGGACGAGCCGGGAGCCGTACAATGAGCAGTTCTTC.

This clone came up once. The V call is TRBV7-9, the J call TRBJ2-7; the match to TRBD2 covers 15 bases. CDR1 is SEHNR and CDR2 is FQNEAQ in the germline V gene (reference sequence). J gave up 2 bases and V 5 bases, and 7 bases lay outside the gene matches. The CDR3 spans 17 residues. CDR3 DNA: TGTGCCAGCAGCGTCGGGACTAGCGGGAGGACTACCTACGAGCAGTACTTC. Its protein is CASSVGTSGRTTYEQYF.

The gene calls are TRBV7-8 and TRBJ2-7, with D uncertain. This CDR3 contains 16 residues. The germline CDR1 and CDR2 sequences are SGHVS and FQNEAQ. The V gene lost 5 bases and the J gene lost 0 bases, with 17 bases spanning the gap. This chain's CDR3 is CASSVVPRIISYEQYF. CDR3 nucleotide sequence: TGTGCCAGCAGCGTGGTGCCTAGAATTATCTCCTACGAGCAGTACTTC.

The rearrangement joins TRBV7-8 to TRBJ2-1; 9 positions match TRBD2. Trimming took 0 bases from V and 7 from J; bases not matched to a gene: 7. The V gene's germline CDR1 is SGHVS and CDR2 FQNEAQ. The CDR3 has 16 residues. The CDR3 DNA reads TGTGCCAGCAGCTTAGCGTTAGCGGGAGTGGGTAATGAGCAGTTCTTC. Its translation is CASSLALAGVGNEQFF.

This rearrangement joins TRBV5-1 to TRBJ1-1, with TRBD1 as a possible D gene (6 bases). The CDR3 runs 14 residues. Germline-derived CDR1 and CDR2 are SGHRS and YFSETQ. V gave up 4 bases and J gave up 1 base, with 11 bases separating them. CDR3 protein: CASSLEGGNTEAFF. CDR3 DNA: TGCGCCAGCAGCCTAGAAGGGGGGAACACTGAAGCTTTCTTT.

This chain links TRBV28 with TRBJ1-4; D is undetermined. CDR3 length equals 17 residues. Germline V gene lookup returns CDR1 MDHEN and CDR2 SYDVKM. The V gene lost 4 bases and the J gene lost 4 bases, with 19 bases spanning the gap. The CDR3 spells CASSSPLAGSLNEKLFF. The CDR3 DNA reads TGTGCCAGCAGTTCCCCGCTGGCGGGGTCCCTTAATGAAAAACTGTTTTTT.

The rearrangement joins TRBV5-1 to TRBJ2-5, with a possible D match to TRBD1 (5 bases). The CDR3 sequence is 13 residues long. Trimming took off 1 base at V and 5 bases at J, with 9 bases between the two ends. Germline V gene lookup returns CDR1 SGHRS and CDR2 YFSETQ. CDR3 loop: CASSLWQGETQYF. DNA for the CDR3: TGCGCCAGCAGCTTGTGGCAGGGCGAGACCCAGTACTTC.

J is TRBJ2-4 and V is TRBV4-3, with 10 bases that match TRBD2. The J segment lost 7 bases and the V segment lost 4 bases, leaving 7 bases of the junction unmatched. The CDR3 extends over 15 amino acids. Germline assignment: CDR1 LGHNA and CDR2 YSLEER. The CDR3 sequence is CASSRAGGPGNIQYF. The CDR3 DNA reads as TGCGCCAGCAGCCGAGCGGGAGGGCCCGGGAACATTCAGTACTTC.

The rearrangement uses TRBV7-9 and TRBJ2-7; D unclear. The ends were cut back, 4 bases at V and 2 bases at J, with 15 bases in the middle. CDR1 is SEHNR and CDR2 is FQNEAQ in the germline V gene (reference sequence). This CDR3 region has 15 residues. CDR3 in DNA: TGTGCCAGCAGCTCTAGTGGAGCGCGCGCCTACGAGCAGTACTTC. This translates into CASSSSGARAYEQYF.

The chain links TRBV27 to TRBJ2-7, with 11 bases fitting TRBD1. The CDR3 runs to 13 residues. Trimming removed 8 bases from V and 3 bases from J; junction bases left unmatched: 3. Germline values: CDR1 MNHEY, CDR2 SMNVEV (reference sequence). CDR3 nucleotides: TGTGCCAGCCGGGACAGGGGGTTCTACGAGCAGTACTTC. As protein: CASRDRGFYEQYF.

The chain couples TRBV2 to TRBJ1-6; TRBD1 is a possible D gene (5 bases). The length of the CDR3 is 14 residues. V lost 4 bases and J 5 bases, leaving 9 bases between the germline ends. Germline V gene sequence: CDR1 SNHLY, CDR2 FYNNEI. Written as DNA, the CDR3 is TGTGCCAGCAGTGTGGGGGGGAATAATTCACCCCTCCACTTT. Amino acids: CASSVGGNNSPLHF.

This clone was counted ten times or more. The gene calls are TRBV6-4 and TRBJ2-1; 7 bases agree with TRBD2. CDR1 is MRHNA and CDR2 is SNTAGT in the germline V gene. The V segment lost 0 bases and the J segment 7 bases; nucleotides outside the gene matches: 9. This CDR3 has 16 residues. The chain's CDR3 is CASSDSGGGSWNEQFF. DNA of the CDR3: TGTGCCAGCAGTGACTCTGGGGGAGGGAGCTGGAATGAGCAGTTCTTC.

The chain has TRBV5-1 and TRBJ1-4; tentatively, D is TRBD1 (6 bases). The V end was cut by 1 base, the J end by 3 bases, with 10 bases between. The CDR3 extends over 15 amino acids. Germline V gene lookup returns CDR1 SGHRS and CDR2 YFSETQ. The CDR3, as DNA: TGCGCCAGCAGCTTGTTACAGGGATCTAATGAAAAACTGTTTTTT. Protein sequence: CASSLLQGSNEKLFF.